This T cell receptor beta chain stems from a study of early T cells in non-severe SARS-CoV-2 infection. Attached unique molecular identifiers marked individual cDNA molecules. TCRdb reprocessed the 5' RACE reads via MiXCR and lists one record per CDR3 protein. The sample holds tens of thousands of distinct CDR3 sequences; approximately 12% are singletons and the top ten take approximately 6.4%. Findings and caveats of the study: VDJdb-based matching was biased toward anti-spike CD8 responses and missed private and CD4 specificities.

There are a few counts of this clonotype. Antigen: not known. In germline, CDR1 is LNHDA, CDR2 SQIVND (reference sequence). Trimming removed 5 bases from V and 1 base from J; junction bases left unmatched: 11. The CDR3 loop spans 17 amino acids. This TCR derives from an adult who was a healthcare worker with PCR-confirmed SARS-CoV-2 infection or an uninfected control (not recorded which). V and J are TRBV19 and TRBJ1-5, with 7 bases that match TRBD1. The sample taken for sequencing was whole blood. This CDR3 is CASSPQTGLVSNQPQHF. CDR3 coding DNA: TGTGCCAGTAGTCCTCAGACAGGGTTAGTGAGCAATCAGCCCCAGCATTTT. Using reference TRBV19 and TRBJ1-5 for the parts outside the CDR3, the full variable domain is DGGITQSPKYLFRKEGQNVTLSCEQNLNHDAMYWYRQDPGQGLRLIYYSQIVNDFQKGDIAEGYSVSREKKESFPLTVTSAQKNPTAFYLCASSPQTGLVSNQPQHFGDGTRLSIL.